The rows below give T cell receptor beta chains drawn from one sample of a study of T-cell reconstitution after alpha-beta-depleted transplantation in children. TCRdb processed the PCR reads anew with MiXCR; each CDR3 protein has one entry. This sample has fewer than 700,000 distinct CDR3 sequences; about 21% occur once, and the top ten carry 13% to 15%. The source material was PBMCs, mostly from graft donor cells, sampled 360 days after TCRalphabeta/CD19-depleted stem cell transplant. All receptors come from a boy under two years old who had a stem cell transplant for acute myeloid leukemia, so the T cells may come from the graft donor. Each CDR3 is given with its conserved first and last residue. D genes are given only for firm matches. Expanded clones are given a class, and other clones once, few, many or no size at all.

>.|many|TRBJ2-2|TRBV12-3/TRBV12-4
CASSLAEGGELFF
TGTGCCAGCAGTTTAGCGGAGGGCGGGGAGCTGTTTTTT
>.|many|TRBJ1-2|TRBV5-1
CASSLGQAANYGYTF
TGCGCCAGCAGCTTGGGACAGGCCGCTAACTATGGCTACACCTTC
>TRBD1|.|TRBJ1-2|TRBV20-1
CSASPTGFYGYTF
TGCAGTGCTTCCCCGACAGGGTTCTATGGCTACACCTTC
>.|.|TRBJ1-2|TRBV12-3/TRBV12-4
CASSLAGGERTNYGYTF
TGTGCCAGCAGTTTAGCTGGGGGGGAACGGACTAACTATGGCTACACCTTC
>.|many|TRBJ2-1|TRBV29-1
CSVEGGFSKTGTDYNEQFF
TGCAGCGTTGAGGGTGGTTTCAGCAAAACCGGGACGGATTACAATGAGCAGTTCTTC
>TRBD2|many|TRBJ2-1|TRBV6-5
CASSYQSGGAHNEQFF
TGTGCCAGCAGTTACCAAAGCGGGGGGGCCCACAATGAGCAGTTCTTC
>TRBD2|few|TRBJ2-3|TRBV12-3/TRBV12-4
CASTSTWGGLSSTDTQYF
TGTGCCAGCACCTCGACGTGGGGGGGACTTAGTAGCACAGATACGCAGTATTTT
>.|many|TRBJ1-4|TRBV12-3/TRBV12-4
CASSRDLLATNEKLFF
TGTGCCAGCAGCCGAGACCTGCTTGCAACTAATGAAAAACTGTTTTTT
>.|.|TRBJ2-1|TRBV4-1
CASSLGSLGNNEQFF
TGCGCCAGCAGCCTCGGGTCTTTAGGTAACAATGAGCAGTTCTTC
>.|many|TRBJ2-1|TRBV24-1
CATSDRLRNEQFF
TGTGCCACCAGTGATAGGCTCCGTAATGAGCAGTTCTTC
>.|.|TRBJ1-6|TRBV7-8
CASSIEVASNSPLHF
TGTGCCAGCAGCATAGAGGTCGCCTCTAATTCACCCCTCCACTTT
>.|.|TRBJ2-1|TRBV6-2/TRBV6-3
CASGWGEQFF
TGTGCCAGCGGCTGGGGTGAGCAGTTCTTC
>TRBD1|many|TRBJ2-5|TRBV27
CASSMTGRSEETQYF
TGTGCCAGCAGTATGACAGGGCGTTCAGAAGAGACCCAGTACTTC
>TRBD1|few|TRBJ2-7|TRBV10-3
CAISERGQSEYF
TGTGCCATCAGTGAAAGGGGACAGAGCGAGTACTTC
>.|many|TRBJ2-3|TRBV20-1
CSAAPYRKHTDTQYF
TGCAGTGCTGCCCCGTATAGAAAGCACACAGATACGCAGTATTTT
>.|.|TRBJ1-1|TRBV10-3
CAISGTHWSDTEAFF
TGTGCCATCAGCGGGACCCACTGGAGTGACACTGAAGCTTTCTTT
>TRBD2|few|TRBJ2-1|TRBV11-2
CASGGRRGNEQFF
TGTGCCTCCGGGGGGAGGCGGGGGAATGAGCAGTTCTTC
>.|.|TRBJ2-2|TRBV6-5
CASSSGQHTGELFF
TGTGCCAGCAGTTCGGGACAACACACCGGGGAGCTGTTTTTT
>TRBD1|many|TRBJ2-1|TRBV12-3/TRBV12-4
CASRDRDRGNHEQFF
TGTGCCAGCAGGGACCGGGACAGGGGTAACCATGAGCAGTTCTTC
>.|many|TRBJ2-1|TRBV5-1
CASSLGQSRYNEQFF
TGCGCCAGCAGCTTGGGGCAGTCCAGATACAATGAGCAGTTCTTC
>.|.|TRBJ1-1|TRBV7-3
CASSLSGTETTEAFF
TGTGCCAGCAGCTTAAGCGGAACAGAGACCACTGAAGCTTTCTTT
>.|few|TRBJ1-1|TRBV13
CASSPSWGLGDTEAFF
TGTGCCAGCAGCCCGTCCTGGGGACTAGGGGACACTGAAGCTTTCTTT
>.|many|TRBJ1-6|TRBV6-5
CASSYSSNRASPLHF
TGTGCCAGCAGTTACTCTTCCAACCGGGCTTCACCCCTCCACTTT
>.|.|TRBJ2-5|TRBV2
CASSEDAAQQETQYF
TGTGCCAGCAGTGAGGACGCGGCTCAGCAAGAGACCCAGTACTTC
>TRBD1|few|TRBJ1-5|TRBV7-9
CASSSSGTDNQPQHF
TGTGCCAGCAGCTCCTCCGGGACAGATAATCAGCCCCAGCATTTT
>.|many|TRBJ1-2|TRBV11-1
CASSSSTRTDGDENYGYTF
TGTGCCAGCAGCTCTAGCACCCGAACAGACGGGGATGAGAACTATGGCTACACCTTC
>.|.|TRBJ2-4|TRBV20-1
CSARHSVQRENIQYF
TGCAGTGCTAGACACTCGGTCCAGCGGGAAAACATTCAGTACTTC
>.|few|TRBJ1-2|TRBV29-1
CSVGDGPYGYTF
TGCAGCGTTGGCGACGGACCCTATGGCTACACCTTC
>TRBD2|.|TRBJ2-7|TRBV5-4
CASSSASGGTYEQYF
TGTGCCAGCAGCTCCGCTAGCGGGGGAACCTACGAGCAGTACTTC
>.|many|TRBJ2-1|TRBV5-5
CASSMAGSSYNEQFF
TGTGCCAGTAGTATGGCGGGGAGCTCCTACAATGAGCAGTTCTTC
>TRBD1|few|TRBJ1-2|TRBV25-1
CASSATGGYGYTF
TGTGCCAGCAGTGCCACAGGGGGCTATGGCTACACCTTC
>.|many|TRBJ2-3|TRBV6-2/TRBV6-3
CASNPTRQPISTDTQYF
TGTGCCAGCAACCCAACGAGACAACCTATAAGCACAGATACGCAGTATTTT
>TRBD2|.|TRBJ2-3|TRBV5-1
CASSLAAGGAGTDTQYF
TGCGCCAGCAGCTTGGCGGCGGGGGGCGCGGGCACAGATACGCAGTATTTT
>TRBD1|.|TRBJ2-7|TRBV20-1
CSARLGRTGYREQYF
TGCAGTGCTAGACTTGGCAGGACAGGGTATCGCGAGCAGTACTTC
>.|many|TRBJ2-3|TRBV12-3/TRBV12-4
CASSSPGATDTQYF
TGTGCCAGCAGTTCCCCGGGGGCGACAGATACGCAGTATTTT
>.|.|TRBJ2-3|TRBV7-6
CASSPVPLNTDTQYF
TGTGCCAGCAGCCCAGTACCCCTCAACACAGATACGCAGTATTTT
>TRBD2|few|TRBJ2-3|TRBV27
CASSFYGRTSGADTQYF
TGTGCCAGCAGTTTTTACGGACGGACTAGCGGGGCAGATACGCAGTATTTT
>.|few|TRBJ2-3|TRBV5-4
CASSWGAGGSDTQYF
TGTGCCAGCAGCTGGGGGGCCGGGGGGTCAGATACGCAGTATTTT
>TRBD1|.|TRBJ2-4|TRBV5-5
CASSPARTGGSYIQYF
TGTGCCAGCAGCCCAGCCCGGACAGGGGGATCATACATTCAGTACTTC
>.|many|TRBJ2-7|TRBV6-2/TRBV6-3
CASSYRFSYEQYF
TGTGCCAGCAGTTACAGGTTTTCCTACGAGCAGTACTTC
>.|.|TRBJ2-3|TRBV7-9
CASSLAHRYTDTQYF
TGTGCCAGCAGCTTAGCGCACCGCTACACAGATACGCAGTATTTT
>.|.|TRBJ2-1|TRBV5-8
CASNDRRENYNEQFF
TGTGCCAGCAATGACCGCAGGGAGAACTACAATGAGCAGTTCTTC
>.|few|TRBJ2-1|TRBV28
CASSRRLDPGDPYNEQFF
TGTGCCAGCAGCCGTAGACTGGACCCGGGGGATCCCTACAATGAGCAGTTCTTC
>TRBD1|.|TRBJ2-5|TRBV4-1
CASGTAGTQYF
TGCGCCAGCGGGACAGCCGGGACCCAGTACTTC
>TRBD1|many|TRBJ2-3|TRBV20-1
CSATPGQGYTDTQYF
TGCAGTGCTACACCGGGACAGGGCTACACAGATACGCAGTATTTT
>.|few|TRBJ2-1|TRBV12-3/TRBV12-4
CASSPPGTTAYNEQFF
TGTGCCAGCAGTCCCCCCGGGACAACTGCCTACAATGAGCAGTTCTTC
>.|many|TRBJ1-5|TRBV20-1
CSANPGGGKNQPQHF
TGCAGTGCCAACCCCGGTGGGGGCAAGAATCAGCCCCAGCATTTT
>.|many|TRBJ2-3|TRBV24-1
CATSVQGRGTQYF
TGTGCCACCAGTGTACAGGGGCGGGGTACGCAGTATTTT
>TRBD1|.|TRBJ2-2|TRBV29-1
CSVGDRAGNTGELFF
TGCAGCGTTGGGGACAGGGCTGGGAACACCGGGGAGCTGTTTTTT
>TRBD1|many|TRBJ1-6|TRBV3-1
CASSHSTGVNSPLHF
TGTGCCAGCAGCCATTCGACAGGGGTGAATTCACCCCTCCACTTT
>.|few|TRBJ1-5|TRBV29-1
CSVASAAGDQPQHF
TGCAGCGTTGCATCGGCGGCAGGGGATCAGCCCCAGCATTTT
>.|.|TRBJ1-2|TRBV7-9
CASSLKGGKGYNF
TGTGCCAGCAGCTTAAAGGGGGGCAAGGGCTACAACTTC
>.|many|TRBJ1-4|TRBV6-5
CASTGGEKLFF
TGTGCCAGCACCGGGGGTGAAAAACTGTTTTTT
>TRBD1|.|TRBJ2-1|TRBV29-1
CSVATGTGGHNEQFF
TGCAGCGTGGCGACCGGGACAGGGGGACACAATGAGCAGTTCTTC
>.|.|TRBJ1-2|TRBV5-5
CASSPFLLYGYTF
TGTGCCAGCAGCCCATTCCTACTCTATGGCTACACCTTC